The rows below give T cell receptor beta chains drawn from one sample of a study of Ad26.COV2.S vaccination and SARS-CoV-2 variants. TCRdb keeps only in-frame clones here, not all; method: immunoSEQ multiplex PCR. The sample contains about 400,000 clones, around nine tenths of which appear only once. This specimen was peripheral blood, taken in a trial of Ad26.COV2.S vaccine versus placebo. The receptors were gathered from a person aged 18 to 59 who received the Ad26.COV2.S COVID-19 vaccine or a placebo. The CDR3 runs from the conserved cysteine through the conserved F or W. Fields, in order: CDR3 DNA, CDR3 protein, clone size, J gene, V gene, D gene. The D gene is left open where the match is weak. Clone size appears in some rows only: once, few, many, or a class for an expanded clone.

CDR3nt: TGTGCCAGCAGATTCGGACAGGGCGAAGCTTTCTTT
CDR3aa: CASRFGQGEAFF
abundance: -
j_gene: TRBJ1-1
v_gene: TRBV12-3/TRBV12-4
d_gene: TRBD1

CDR3nt: TGTGCCAGCAGCTTGGGACTAGCGGGGGCTAACTCCTACGAGCAGTACTTC
CDR3aa: CASSLGLAGANSYEQYF
abundance: -
j_gene: TRBJ2-7
v_gene: TRBV7-2
d_gene: TRBD2

CDR3nt: TGTGCCAGCAGTCCTTTGACAGGGGGTGGAAAAACAGATACGCAGTATTTT
CDR3aa: CASSPLTGGGKTDTQYF
abundance: -
j_gene: TRBJ2-3
v_gene: TRBV28
d_gene: TRBD1

CDR3nt: TGCGCCAGCAGTTACCCGGGACGTCAGGTGGATGGCTACACCTTC
CDR3aa: CASSYPGRQVDGYTF
abundance: -
j_gene: TRBJ1-2
v_gene: TRBV5-1
d_gene: -

CDR3nt: TGTGCCAGCAGTCTACACCCCCAGCTAGGCTACACCTTC
CDR3aa: CASSLHPQLGYTF
abundance: -
j_gene: TRBJ1-2
v_gene: TRBV27
d_gene: -

CDR3nt: TGTGCCAGCAGCTTTTCGGGACAGACGCAGTATTTT
CDR3aa: CASSFSGQTQYF
abundance: -
j_gene: TRBJ2-3
v_gene: TRBV27
d_gene: TRBD1

CDR3nt: TGTGCCAGCAGTGTAACAGGGGGTCAGCCCCAGCATTTT
CDR3aa: CASSVTGGQPQHF
abundance: -
j_gene: TRBJ1-5
v_gene: TRBV6-4
d_gene: TRBD1

CDR3nt: TGTGCCAGCAGTGAACTCCCGGACTCTGAAGCTTTCTTT
CDR3aa: CASSELPDSEAFF
abundance: -
j_gene: TRBJ1-1
v_gene: TRBV2
d_gene: -

CDR3nt: TGTGCCAGCAGCTTAGTGTCGGGGGGCGGAAACACCATATATTTT
CDR3aa: CASSLVSGGGNTIYF
abundance: once
j_gene: TRBJ1-3
v_gene: TRBV7-2
d_gene: -

CDR3nt: TGTGCCTTTACCTCGCACGGTGCCCTCCCCTACTCTGGGGCCAACGTCCTGACTTTC
CDR3aa: CAFTSHGALPYSGANVLTF
abundance: -
j_gene: TRBJ2-6
v_gene: TRBV19
d_gene: -

CDR3nt: TGTGCCATCACCGACAACCCGGCAGCTGGAAACACCATATATTTT
CDR3aa: CAITDNPAAGNTIYF
abundance: -
j_gene: TRBJ1-3
v_gene: TRBV10-3
d_gene: -

CDR3nt: TGCGCCAGCAGCTGGGTCTTGTCAGGGGTCTCCTACGAGCAGTACTTC
CDR3aa: CASSWVLSGVSYEQYF
abundance: once
j_gene: TRBJ2-7
v_gene: TRBV5-1
d_gene: -

CDR3nt: TGTGCCAGCAGCTCCCGGACAGGGTCCAAAGAGACCCAGTACTTC
CDR3aa: CASSSRTGSKETQYF
abundance: -
j_gene: TRBJ2-5
v_gene: TRBV7-9
d_gene: TRBD1

CDR3nt: TGTGCCAGCAGTCGTACAGGGGGCGGAAACTATGGCTACACCTTC
CDR3aa: CASSRTGGGNYGYTF
abundance: -
j_gene: TRBJ1-2
v_gene: TRBV25-1
d_gene: TRBD1

CDR3nt: TGTGCCAGCAGCCAACGGGGGGGGGCCGGTAATGAGCAGTTCTTC
CDR3aa: CASSQRGGAGNEQFF
abundance: -
j_gene: TRBJ2-1
v_gene: TRBV4-2
d_gene: TRBD2

CDR3nt: TGTGCCAGCAGCCCCGATGGTGTGGCTGCTGAAGCTTTCTTT
CDR3aa: CASSPDGVAAEAFF
abundance: -
j_gene: TRBJ1-1
v_gene: TRBV7-2
d_gene: -

CDR3nt: TGTGCCGGCCTAACAGGGATCTATACCTACAATGAGCAGTTCTTC
CDR3aa: CAGLTGIYTYNEQFF
abundance: -
j_gene: TRBJ2-1
v_gene: TRBV21-1
d_gene: -

CDR3nt: TGTGCCAGCTCACTCATATCACAGGTCGCTAACTATGGCTACACCTTC
CDR3aa: CASSLISQVANYGYTF
abundance: -
j_gene: TRBJ1-2
v_gene: TRBV18
d_gene: -

CDR3nt: TGTGCCAGCAGCCAATTTTACCCCAGGGGCACTGAAGCTTTCTTT
CDR3aa: CASSQFYPRGTEAFF
abundance: -
j_gene: TRBJ1-1
v_gene: TRBV16
d_gene: -

CDR3nt: TGTGCCAGCAGCAGGCTCATTAGCGGCTATGGCTACACCTTC
CDR3aa: CASSRLISGYGYTF
abundance: -
j_gene: TRBJ1-2
v_gene: TRBV5-5
d_gene: -

CDR3nt: TGTGCCAGTAGTGATGTAGGGTCCCAGAGCAATGAGCAGTTCTTC
CDR3aa: CASSDVGSQSNEQFF
abundance: -
j_gene: TRBJ2-1
v_gene: TRBV19
d_gene: -

CDR3nt: TGTGCCAGCAGCGAGACGGACCTTAATGAAAAACTGTTTTTT
CDR3aa: CASSETDLNEKLFF
abundance: -
j_gene: TRBJ1-4
v_gene: TRBV6-5
d_gene: -

CDR3nt: TGTGCCAGCCAAAGGGATCGTACTGGAAACACCATATATTTT
CDR3aa: CASQRDRTGNTIYF
abundance: -
j_gene: TRBJ1-3
v_gene: TRBV6-5
d_gene: -